This T cell receptor beta chain emerged from a study of blood T cell repertoires in COVID-19. This study enrolled people aged about 18 to 90 from about two dozen US geographic areas. Source study methods: Reference gene primer amplification gave estimated nucleated cell counts. TCRdb keeps only in-frame clones here, not all; method: immunoSEQ multiplex PCR. V and J calls and clone size are given by that table; D and trimming were obtained from the DNA. The sample includes a few hundred thousand clones, about 90% of them seen just once. This clone appeared a single time. The receptor was isolated from a woman aged 45-59 years with acute COVID-19. The sequenced sample consisted of PBMCs or T cells enriched from blood (not recorded which).

The CDR3 DNA is TGTGCCAGCAGTTACTCGGAGGTCCCCTATGGCTACACCTTC. Translated, it gives CASSYSEVPYGYTF. The rearrangement joins TRBV6-5 to TRBJ1-2; D uncertain. Germline values: CDR1 MNHEY, CDR2 SVGAGI. The CDR3 totals 14 residues. Trimming shortened V by 0 bases and J by 4 bases, and 9 bases separated the two germline ends.